The present TCR beta chain was sequenced within a study of PD-1 blockade in mismatch repair-deficient tumors. Study-wide points: Rapid post-treatment expansion, then contraction, generally preceding radiologic response, marked tumor-resident clones.

V shed 1 base and J 0 bases; nucleotides not matched to a gene: 5. CDR1 and CDR2 from the germline V gene are SGHNT and YENEEA. This CDR3 region has 16 residues. Produced via immunoSEQ multiplex PCR; TCRdb's table is partial and in-frame only. Here the sample spans some 85,000 clones, roughly 80% being singletons. As regards this clone: Its antigen is not known.

This receptor was identified in an adult with mismatch repair-deficient cancer. The genes are TRBV11-3 and TRBJ2-5; TRBD1 matches at 7 bases. This material consisted of peripheral blood, taken 44 weeks after starting pembrolizumab. The CDR3 protein is CASSLGVGQYQETQYF. Written as DNA, the CDR3 is TGTGCCAGCAGCTTAGGCGTGGGACAGTACCAAGAGACCCAGTACTTC. The full variable domain, its missing parts supplied by reference TRBV11-3 and TRBJ2-5, is EAGVVQSPRYKIIEKKQPVAFWCNPISGHNTLYWYLQNLGQGPELLIRYENEEAVDDSQLPKDRFSAERLKGVDSTLKIQPAELGDSAVYLCASSLGVGQYQETQYFGPGTRLLVL.